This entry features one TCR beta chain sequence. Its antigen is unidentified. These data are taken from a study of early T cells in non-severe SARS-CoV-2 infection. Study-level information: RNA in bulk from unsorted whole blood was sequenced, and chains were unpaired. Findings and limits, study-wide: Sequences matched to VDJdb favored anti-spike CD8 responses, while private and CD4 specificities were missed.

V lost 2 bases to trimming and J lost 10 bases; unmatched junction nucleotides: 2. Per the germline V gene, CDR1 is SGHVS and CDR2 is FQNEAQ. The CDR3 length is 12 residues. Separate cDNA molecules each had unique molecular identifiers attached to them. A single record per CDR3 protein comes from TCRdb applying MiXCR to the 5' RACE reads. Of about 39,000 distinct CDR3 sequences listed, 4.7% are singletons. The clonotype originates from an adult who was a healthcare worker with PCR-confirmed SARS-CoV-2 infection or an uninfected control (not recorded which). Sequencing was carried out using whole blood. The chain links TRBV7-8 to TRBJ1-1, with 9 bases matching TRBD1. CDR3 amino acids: CASSLQDRGAFF. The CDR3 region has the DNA TGTGCCAGCAGCTTACAGGACAGGGGAGCTTTCTTT.